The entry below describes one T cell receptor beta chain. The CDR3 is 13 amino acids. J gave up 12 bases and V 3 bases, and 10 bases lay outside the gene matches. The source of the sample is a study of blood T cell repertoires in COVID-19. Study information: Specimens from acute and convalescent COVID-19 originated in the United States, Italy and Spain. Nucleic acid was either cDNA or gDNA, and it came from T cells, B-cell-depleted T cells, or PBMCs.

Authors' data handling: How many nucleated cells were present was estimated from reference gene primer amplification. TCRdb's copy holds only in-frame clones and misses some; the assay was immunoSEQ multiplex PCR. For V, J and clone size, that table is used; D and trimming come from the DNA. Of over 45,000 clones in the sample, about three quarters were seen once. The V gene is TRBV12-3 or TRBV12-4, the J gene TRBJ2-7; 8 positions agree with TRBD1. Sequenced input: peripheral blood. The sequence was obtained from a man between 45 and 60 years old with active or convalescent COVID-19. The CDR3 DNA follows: TGTGCCAGCAGTTTGGACGGACAGGGAGTTAGGTACTTC. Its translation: CASSLDGQGVRYF.